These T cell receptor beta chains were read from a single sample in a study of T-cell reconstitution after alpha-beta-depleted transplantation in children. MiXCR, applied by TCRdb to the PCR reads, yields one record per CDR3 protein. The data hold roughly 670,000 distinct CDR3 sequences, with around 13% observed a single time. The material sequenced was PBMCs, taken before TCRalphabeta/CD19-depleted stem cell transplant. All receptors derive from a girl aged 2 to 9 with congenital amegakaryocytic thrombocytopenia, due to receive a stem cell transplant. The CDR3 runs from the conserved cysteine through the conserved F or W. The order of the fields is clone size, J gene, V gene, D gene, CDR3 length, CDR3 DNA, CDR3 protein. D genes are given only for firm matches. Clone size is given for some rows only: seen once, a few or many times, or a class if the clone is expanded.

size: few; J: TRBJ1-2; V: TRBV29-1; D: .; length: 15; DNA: TGCAGCGTTGAAGGGGTGGGGAACCCTAACTATGGCTACACCTTC; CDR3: CSVEGVGNPNYGYTF
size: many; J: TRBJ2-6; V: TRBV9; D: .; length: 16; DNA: TGTGCCAGCAGCGTAGGGATGACTTCTGGGGCCAACGTCCTGACTTTC; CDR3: CASSVGMTSGANVLTF
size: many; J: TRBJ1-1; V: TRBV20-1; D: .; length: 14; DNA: TGCAGTGCTACCCCACCCCGGGGTTTGACTGAAGCTTTCTTT; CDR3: CSATPPRGLTEAFF
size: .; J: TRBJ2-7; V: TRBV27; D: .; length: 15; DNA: TGTGCCAGCAGTTTATCAGGGTTGGTTGGTTACGAGCAGTACTTC; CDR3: CASSLSGLVGYEQYF
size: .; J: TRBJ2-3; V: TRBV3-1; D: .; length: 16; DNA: TGTGCCAGCAGCCAAGATTCATTACGGTATACAGATACGCAGTATTTT; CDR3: CASSQDSLRYTDTQYF
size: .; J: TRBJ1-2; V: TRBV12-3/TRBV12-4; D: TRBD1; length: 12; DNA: TGTGCCAGCAGCGCGCCGGGACAGGGCGACACCTTC; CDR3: CASSAPGQGDTF
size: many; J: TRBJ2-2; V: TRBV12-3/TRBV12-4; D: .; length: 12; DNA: TGTGCCAGTGAGGGGGACACCGGGGAGCTGTTTTTT; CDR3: CASEGDTGELFF
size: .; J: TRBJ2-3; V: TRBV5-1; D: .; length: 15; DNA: TGCGCCAGCAGCTTGGCGCCACGGAGCACAGATACGCAGTATTTT; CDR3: CASSLAPRSTDTQYF
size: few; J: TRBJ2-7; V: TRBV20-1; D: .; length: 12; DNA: TGCAGTGCCAATACAGGACACTACGAGCAGTACTTC; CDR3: CSANTGHYEQYF
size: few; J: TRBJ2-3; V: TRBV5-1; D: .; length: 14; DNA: TGCGCCAGCAGCTTGTGGTCTAGTGCAGATACGCAGTATTTT; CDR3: CASSLWSSADTQYF
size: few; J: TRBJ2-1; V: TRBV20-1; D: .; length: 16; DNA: TGCAGTGCTAGTAGAGGGGTCGTCAGCTCCTACAATGAGCAGTTCTTC; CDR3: CSASRGVVSSYNEQFF
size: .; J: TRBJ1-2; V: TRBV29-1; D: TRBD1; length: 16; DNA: TGCAGCGTTGAAGATCGTCAGACAGGGGGACGCTATGGCTACACCTTC; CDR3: CSVEDRQTGGRYGYTF
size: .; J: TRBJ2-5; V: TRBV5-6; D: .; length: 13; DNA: TGTGCCAGCAGCTTGGGATCGGACGAGACCCAGTACTTC; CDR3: CASSLGSDETQYF
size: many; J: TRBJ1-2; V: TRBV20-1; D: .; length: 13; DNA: TGCAGTGCCCCGGAGGATTCTAACTATGGCTACACCTTC; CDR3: CSAPEDSNYGYTF
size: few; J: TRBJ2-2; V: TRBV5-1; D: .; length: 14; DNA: TGCGCCAGCAGCTTGGGACAGGAAGGCGGGGAGCTGTTTTTT; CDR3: CASSLGQEGGELFF
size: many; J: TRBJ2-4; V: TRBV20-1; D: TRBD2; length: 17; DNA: TGCAGTGCCACTGATCTAGCGGGAGGGATAGCCAAAAACATTCAGTACTTC; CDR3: CSATDLAGGIAKNIQYF
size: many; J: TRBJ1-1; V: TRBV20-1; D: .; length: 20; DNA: TGCAGTGCCCCCCAGGTTCGGCAGGGATACATTCGAAACCCCCGGGGAAAAGCTTTCTTT; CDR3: CSAPQVRQGYIRNPRGKAFF
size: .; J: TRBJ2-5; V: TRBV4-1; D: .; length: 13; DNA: TGCGCCAGCAGCCAGGAGCGGGCTGAGACCCAGTACTTC; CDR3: CASSQERAETQYF
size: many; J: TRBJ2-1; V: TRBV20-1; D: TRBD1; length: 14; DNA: TGCAGTGCTAGGAGAGGTGACAGGGACAATGAGCAGTTCTTC; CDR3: CSARRGDRDNEQFF
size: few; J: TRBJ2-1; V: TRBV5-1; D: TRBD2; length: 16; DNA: TGCGCCAGCAGCTTGGGAGCGGGAACCCTAGGGAATGAGCAGTTCTTC; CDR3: CASSLGAGTLGNEQFF